The rows below give T cell receptor beta chains drawn from one sample of a study of CD8+CD57+ T cells in acquired aplastic anemia. TCRdb re-analysed the reads in MiXCR, keeping a single row per CDR3 protein. The sample includes around 180,000 distinct CDR3 sequences, roughly 50% of them seen just once. Sequencing was done on a sample of sorted CD4+, CD8+, or CD8+CD57+ T cells (not recorded which) from PBMCs. The receptors originated from a human donor with aplastic anemia. Each CDR3 is given with its conserved first and last residue. The D gene is left open where the match is weak. Only some rows state a clone size, as once, few, many or a class for expanded clones.

>16|NA|TRBD2|TRBV10-1|TRBJ2-1
TGCGCCAGCAGTGATGGGGCTAGCGGGCTGAACAATGAGCAGTTCTTC
CASSDGASGLNNEQFF
>13|NA|NA|TRBV2|TRBJ2-2
TGTGCCGGGGGGCGGACCTACACCGGGGAGCTGTTTTTT
CAGGRTYTGELFF
>14|few|TRBD1|TRBV15|TRBJ2-5
TGTGCCACCAGCAGAAACAGGGGGCCAGAGACCCAGTACTTC
CATSRNRGPETQYF
>16|NA|NA|TRBV11-2|TRBJ2-7
TGTGCCAGCAGCTTAGGACCCACAAGGGGTCTGAGCGAGCAGTACTTC
CASSLGPTRGLSEQYF
>17|many|TRBD2|TRBV19|TRBJ2-3
TGTGCCAGTAGGGGACTAGCGGGGGGGCCTAGCACAGATACGCAGTATTTT
CASRGLAGGPSTDTQYF
>15|NA|NA|TRBV6-1|TRBJ2-1
TGTGCCAGCAGCGTAGCTTCAAGCTCCTACAATGAGCAGTTCTTC
CASSVASSSYNEQFF
>13|NA|TRBD1|TRBV2|TRBJ1-2
TGTGCCAGCATGGGACAGCCGAAGGATGGCTACACCTTC
CASMGQPKDGYTF
>15|NA|TRBD2|TRBV12-3/TRBV12-4|TRBJ2-3
TGTGCCAGCAGTTTCTCCAGCGGGGGCACAGGTACGCAGTATTTT
CASSFSSGGTGTQYF
>12|few|NA|TRBV7-2|TRBJ1-6
TGTGCCAGCAGCTCGAAATATTCACCCCTCCACTTT
CASSSKYSPLHF
>14|many|NA|TRBV2|TRBJ2-7
TGTGCCAGCAGGGTAGGGCAGGGTCCCTACGAGCAGTACTTC
CASRVGQGPYEQYF
>14|NA|TRBD1|TRBV5-5|TRBJ1-2
TGTGCCAGCAGCTTGGTTGGGACAGCCAATGGCTACACCTTC
CASSLVGTANGYTF
>11|few|NA|TRBV20-1|TRBJ2-7
TGCAGTGCTATCCGCGTATACGAGCAGTACTTC
CSAIRVYEQYF
>15|many|TRBD1|TRBV19|TRBJ2-1
TGTGCCAGTAGTATGGGGACAGGGGGAGGCAATGAGCAGTTCTTC
CASSMGTGGGNEQFF
>11|NA|NA|TRBV10-3|TRBJ2-5
TGTGCCATCAGTGATATGCAGACCCAGTACTTC
CAISDMQTQYF
>15|many|TRBD1|TRBV2|TRBJ2-1
TGTGCCAGCAAAAGTACGGGACAGCCCAACAATGAGCAGTTCTTC
CASKSTGQPNNEQFF
>17|NA|NA|TRBV15|TRBJ2-3
TGTGCCACCAGCAGCGGAAGAGTAGGGCTGTCCACAGATACGCAGTATTTT
CATSSGRVGLSTDTQYF
>14|many|NA|TRBV10-3|TRBJ2-1
TGTGCCATCAGAAGGGCGGGTACATACAATGAGCAGTTCTTC
CAIRRAGTYNEQFF
>15|NA|NA|TRBV10-2|TRBJ1-3
TGCGCCAGCAGTGCCGAGGGCAGCTCTGGAAACACCATATATTTT
CASSAEGSSGNTIYF
>12|few|NA|TRBV10-3|TRBJ2-7
TGTGCCATCAGGGAGGACAGTCCCCAGCAGTACTTC
CAIREDSPQQYF
>12|NA|NA|TRBV19|TRBJ1-1
TGTGCCAGTAGTACCGGAAGCACTGAAGCTTTCTTT
CASSTGSTEAFF
>15|many|NA|TRBV5-6|TRBJ1-1
TGTGCCAGCTTCCTTTGGTGGGCAAGTAACACTGAAGCTTTCTTT
CASFLWWASNTEAFF
>16|NA|TRBD1|TRBV24-1|TRBJ1-5
TGTGCCACCAGCACCTTAGGGACAGGACCCTATCAGCCCCAGCATTTT
CATSTLGTGPYQPQHF
>16|NA|TRBD1|TRBV11-1|TRBJ2-7
TGTGCCAGCAGCTTAGCGTTGACAGGGGAGGCCTACGAGCAGTACTTC
CASSLALTGEAYEQYF
>15|NA|NA|TRBV11-2|TRBJ1-6
TGTGCCAGCAGCTTGATCGCAGGCGCTAATTCACCCCTCCACTTT
CASSLIAGANSPLHF
>16|few|TRBD2|TRBV27|TRBJ2-7
TGTGCCAGCAGTCGAACCGGGACTAGCGGCTCCTACGAGCAGTACTTC
CASSRTGTSGSYEQYF
>14|NA|TRBD2|TRBV2|TRBJ2-7
TGTGCCAGCACGCTAGCGGGGGAATCCTACGAGCAGTACTTC
CASTLAGESYEQYF
>15|NA|NA|TRBV9|TRBJ1-1
TGTGCCAGCAGCGTAGAGGGGTACGCGAACACTGAAGCTTTCTTT
CASSVEGYANTEAFF
>15|many|TRBD1|TRBV19|TRBJ1-2
TGTGCCAGTAGTATAGGCGAAGGGGGCCTCACTGGCTACACCTTC
CASSIGEGGLTGYTF
>15|NA|NA|TRBV5-5|TRBJ2-6
TGTGCCAGCAGCCAGGGGAACTCTGGGGCCAACGTCCTGACTTTC
CASSQGNSGANVLTF
>15|NA|TRBD2|TRBV9|TRBJ2-1
TGTGCCAGCAACCCTAGCGGCGTGAACAACAATGAGCAGTTCTTC
CASNPSGVNNNEQFF
>13|many|NA|TRBV27|TRBJ2-3
TGTGCCAGCAGTTTTACGATCACAGATACGCAGTATTTT
CASSFTITDTQYF
>13|once|NA|TRBV5-1|TRBJ1-1
TGCGCCAGCAGCTTAGGCCCAGGGACTGAAGCTTTCTTT
CASSLGPGTEAFF
>14|NA|NA|TRBV25-1|TRBJ2-5
TGTGCCAGCAGCTATCGGACATCGTGGGAGACCCAGTACTTC
CASSYRTSWETQYF
>17|NA|TRBD2|TRBV11-1|TRBJ2-7
TGTGCCAGCAGCTTAGAGGGTCGGGGGGTTATCTCCTACGAGCAGTACTTC
CASSLEGRGVISYEQYF
>15|NA|NA|TRBV2|TRBJ1-6
TGTGCCAGCAGGGAGGGGGGATACTATAATTCACCCCTCCACTTT
CASREGGYYNSPLHF
>16|once|NA|TRBV10-2|TRBJ2-3
TGCGCCAGCAGTGAGGGGCTTGGTTCCTTCACAGATACGCAGTATTTT
CASSEGLGSFTDTQYF
>13|few|NA|TRBV2|TRBJ2-7
TGTGCCAGCAACGACTACGCTGGCTACGAGCAGTACTTC
CASNDYAGYEQYF
>12|NA|NA|TRBV5-6|TRBJ2-1
TGTGCCAGCAGCTTAGTGGTCAGTGAGCAGTTCTTC
CASSLVVSEQFF
>19|once|NA|TRBV4-1|TRBJ1-1
TGCGCCAGCAGCCAAGATCCAGTCAGAGCCCGACCCGAGAACACTGAAGCTTTCTTT
CASSQDPVRARPENTEAFF
>13|many|NA|TRBV15|TRBJ1-1
TGTGCCACCAGCAGAGACAGGGAGGGTGAAGCTTTCTTT
CATSRDREGEAFF
>12|few|NA|TRBV30|TRBJ1-2
TGTGCCTGGAGTACGGGCAACTATGGCTACACCTTC
CAWSTGNYGYTF
>13|many|NA|TRBV7-6|TRBJ2-1
TGTGCCAGCAGCGCCGACGGGGGCAATGAGCAGTTCTTC
CASSADGGNEQFF
>14|many|NA|TRBV11-2|TRBJ2-3
TGTGCCAGCAGCCAGACTAGATTCACAGATACGCAGTATTTT
CASSQTRFTDTQYF
>15|NA|NA|TRBV18|TRBJ1-1
TGTGCCAGCTCACCTCCTGACAGGATGAACACTGAAGCTTTCTTT
CASSPPDRMNTEAFF
>15|NA|TRBD1|TRBV29-1|TRBJ2-2
TGCAGCGTTGAGGGGACAGGCTCGAACACCGGGGAGCTGTTTTTT
CSVEGTGSNTGELFF
>14|many|NA|TRBV6-4|TRBJ2-2
TGTGCCAGCTCCGGGACCCCTGGCACCGGGGAGCTGTTTTTT
CASSGTPGTGELFF
>15|NA|TRBD1|TRBV28|TRBJ1-3
TGTGCCAGCAGGACCGCCGGGACAGGGGGAAACACCATATATTTT
CASRTAGTGGNTIYF
>13|NA|NA|TRBV10-3|TRBJ1-4
TGTGCCATCAGTGATAAGAGGAATGAAAAACTGTTTTTT
CAISDKRNEKLFF
>15|NA|TRBD2|TRBV20-1|TRBJ2-3
TGCAGTGCTACTCGAGCGGGGGGGAGCACAGATACGCAGTATTTT
CSATRAGGSTDTQYF
>13|NA|NA|TRBV20-1|TRBJ1-2
TGCAGTGCTAGAGAGAACGGACGCTATGGCTACACCTTC
CSARENGRYGYTF
>17|many|TRBD2|TRBV7-2|TRBJ2-1
TGTGCCAGCAGCTTAGGTCCCGGGCGGGGGGGCAACAATGAGCAGTTCTTC
CASSLGPGRGGNNEQFF
>16|many|NA|TRBV7-9|TRBJ2-3
TGTGCCAGCAGCTTAGCGGGGGGGCGTACGACAGATACGCAGTATTTT
CASSLAGGRTTDTQYF
>14|many|TRBD1|TRBV10-3|TRBJ1-5
TGTGCCATCAGTAGGGGGCGCGGGATACAGCCCCAGCATTTT
CAISRGRGIQPQHF
>13|few|TRBD1|TRBV6-5|TRBJ2-4
TGTGCCAGCAGTTACTCCGAGGCAGGGGGACGGTACTTC
CASSYSEAGGRYF
>14|NA|NA|TRBV7-9|TRBJ2-7
TGTGCCAGCAGCTTCTCCGGGCCCACCTACGAGCAGTACTTC
CASSFSGPTYEQYF
>15|NA|NA|TRBV5-1|TRBJ2-7
TGCGCCAGCAGCTTGGCGGGGGGCGCGTTCTACGAGCAGTACTTC
CASSLAGGAFYEQYF
>16|many|TRBD2|TRBV7-2|TRBJ2-7
TGTGCCAGCAGCCTACAAAGCACCGGGACTACCTACGAGCAGTACTTC
CASSLQSTGTTYEQYF
>16|NA|NA|TRBV10-3|TRBJ1-1
TGTGCCATCAGTGAGTCGGGATTTAGACACTCATCTGAAGCTTTCTTT
CAISESGFRHSSEAFF
>13|many|TRBD1|TRBV6-1|TRBJ1-2
TGTGCCAGCAGTAAGACAGGGCGGGATGGCTACACCTTC
CASSKTGRDGYTF
>12|many|NA|TRBV19|TRBJ1-3
TGTGCCAGTAGTCCCGCGGGAAACACCATATATTTT
CASSPAGNTIYF